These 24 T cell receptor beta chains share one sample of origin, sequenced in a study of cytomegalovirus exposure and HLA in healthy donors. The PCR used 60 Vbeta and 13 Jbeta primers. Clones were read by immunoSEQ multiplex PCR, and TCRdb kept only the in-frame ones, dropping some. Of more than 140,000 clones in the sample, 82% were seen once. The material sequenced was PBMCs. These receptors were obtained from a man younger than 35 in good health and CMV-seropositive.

CDR3 sequence (DNA): TGTGCCACCAGCAATGTCGGGACAGCCTCCTACGAGCAGTACTTC. Translating it yields CATSNVGTASYEQYF. J is TRBJ2-7 and V is TRBV15, with 7 nucleotides matching TRBD1. This CDR3 comprises 15 residues. J lost 0 bases, V lost 4 bases, and 6 bases had no gene match. Germline values: CDR1 LNHNV, CDR2 YYDKDF (reference sequence).

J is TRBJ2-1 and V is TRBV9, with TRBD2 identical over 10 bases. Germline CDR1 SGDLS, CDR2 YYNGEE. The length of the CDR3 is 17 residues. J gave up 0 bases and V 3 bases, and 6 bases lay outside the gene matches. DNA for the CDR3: TGTGCCAGCAGCGCCTGGACTAGCGGTAGCTCCTACAATGAGCAGTTCTTC. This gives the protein CASSAWTSGSSYNEQFF.

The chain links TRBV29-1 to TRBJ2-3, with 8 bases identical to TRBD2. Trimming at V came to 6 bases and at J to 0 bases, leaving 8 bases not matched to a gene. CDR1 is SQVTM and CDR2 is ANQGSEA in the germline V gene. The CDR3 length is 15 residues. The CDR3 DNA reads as TGCAGCGTGACCCAGACTAGCGACAGCACAGATACGCAGTATTTT. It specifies CSVTQTSDSTDTQYF.

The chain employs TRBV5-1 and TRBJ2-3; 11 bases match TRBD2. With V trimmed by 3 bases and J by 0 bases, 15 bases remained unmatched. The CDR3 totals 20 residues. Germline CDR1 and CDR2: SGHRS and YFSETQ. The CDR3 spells CASSYKSSGRPSSSTDTQYF. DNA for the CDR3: TGCGCCAGCAGCTACAAATCTAGCGGGAGGCCTTCGTCTAGCACAGATACGCAGTATTTT.

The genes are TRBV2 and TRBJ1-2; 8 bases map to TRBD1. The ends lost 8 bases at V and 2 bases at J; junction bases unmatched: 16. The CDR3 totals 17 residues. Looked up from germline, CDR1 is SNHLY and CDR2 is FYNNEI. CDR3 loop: CASFEPGQGATNYGYTF. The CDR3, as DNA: TGTGCCAGCTTCGAACCGGGGCAGGGGGCGACGAACTATGGCTACACCTTC.

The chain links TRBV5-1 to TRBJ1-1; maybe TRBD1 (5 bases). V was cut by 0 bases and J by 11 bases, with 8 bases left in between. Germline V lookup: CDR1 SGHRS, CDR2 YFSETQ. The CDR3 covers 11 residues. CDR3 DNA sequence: TGCGCCAGCAGCTTGGCAGGGAAGGCTTTCTTT. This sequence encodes CASSLAGKAFF.

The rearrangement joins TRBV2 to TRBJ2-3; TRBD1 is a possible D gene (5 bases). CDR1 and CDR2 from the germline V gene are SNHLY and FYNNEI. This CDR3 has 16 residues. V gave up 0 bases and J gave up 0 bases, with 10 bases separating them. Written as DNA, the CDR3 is TGTGCCAGCAGTGAAGCGTTGACAGCGAGCACAGATACGCAGTATTTT. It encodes CASSEALTASTDTQYF.

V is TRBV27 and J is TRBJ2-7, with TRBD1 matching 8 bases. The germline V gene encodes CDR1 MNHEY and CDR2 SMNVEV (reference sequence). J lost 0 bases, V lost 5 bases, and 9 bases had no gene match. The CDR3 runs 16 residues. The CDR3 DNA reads TGTGCCAGCAGTCACAGATCGGGACAGGCCTCCTACGAGCAGTACTTC. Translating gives CASSHRSGQASYEQYF.

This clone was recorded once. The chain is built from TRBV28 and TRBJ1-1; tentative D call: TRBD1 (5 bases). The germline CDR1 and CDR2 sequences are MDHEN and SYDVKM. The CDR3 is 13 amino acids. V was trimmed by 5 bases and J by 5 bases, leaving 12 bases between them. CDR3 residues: CASSLAGRTEAFF. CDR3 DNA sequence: TGTGCCAGCAGTCTTGCAGGGAGGACTGAAGCTTTCTTT.

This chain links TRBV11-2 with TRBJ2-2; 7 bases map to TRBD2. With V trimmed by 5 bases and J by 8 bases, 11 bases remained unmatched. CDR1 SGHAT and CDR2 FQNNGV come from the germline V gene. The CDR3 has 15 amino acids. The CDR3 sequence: CASSRRGDPRGELFF. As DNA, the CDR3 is TGTGCCAGCAGCCGTCGGGGGGATCCCAGGGGGGAGCTGTTTTTT.

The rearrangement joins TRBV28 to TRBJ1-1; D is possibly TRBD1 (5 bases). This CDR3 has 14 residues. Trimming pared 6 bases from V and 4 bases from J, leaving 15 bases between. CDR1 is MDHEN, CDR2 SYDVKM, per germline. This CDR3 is CASRSRAYGTEAFF. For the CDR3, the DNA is TGTGCCAGCAGATCCAGGGCTTATGGCACTGAAGCTTTCTTT.

Written as DNA, the CDR3 is TGTGCCAGCAGTTTAGGTAGTGCCTACAATGAGCAGTTCTTC. Amino acid sequence: CASSLGSAYNEQFF. The rearrangement uses TRBV27 and TRBJ2-1; D not resolved. Germline CDR1 MNHEY, CDR2 SMNVEV (reference sequence). Trimming cost V 2 bases and J 2 bases, with 7 bases left between them. The CDR3 has 14 amino acids.

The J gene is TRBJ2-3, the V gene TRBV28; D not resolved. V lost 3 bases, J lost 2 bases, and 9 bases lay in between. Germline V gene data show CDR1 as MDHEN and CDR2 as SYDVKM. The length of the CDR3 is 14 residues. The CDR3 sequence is CASSLWAVTDTQYF. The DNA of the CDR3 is TGTGCCAGCAGTTTGTGGGCAGTCACAGATACGCAGTATTTT.

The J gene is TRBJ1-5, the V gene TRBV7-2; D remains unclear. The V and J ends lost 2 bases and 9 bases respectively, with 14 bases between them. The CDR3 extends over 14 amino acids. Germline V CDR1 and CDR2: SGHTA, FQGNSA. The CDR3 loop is CASSLTQALGPQHF. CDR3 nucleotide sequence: TGTGCCAGCAGCTTAACGCAGGCGCTGGGGCCCCAGCATTTT. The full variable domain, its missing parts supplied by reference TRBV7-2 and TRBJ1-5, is GAGVSQSPSNKVTEKGKDVELRCDPISGHTALYWYRQSLGQGLEFLIYFQGNSAPDKSGLPSDRFSAERTGGSVSTLTIQRTQQEDSAVYLCASSLTQALGPQHFGDGTRLSIL.

The CDR3 DNA follows: TGCAGCGTGGGGACTGTTAGGGCAGATACGCAGTATTTT. It yields the protein CSVGTVRADTQYF. The chain employs TRBV29-1 and TRBJ2-3; tentatively, D is TRBD2 (6 bases). V lost 6 bases to trimming and J lost 4 bases, with 14 bases between them. Germline assignment: CDR1 SQVTM and CDR2 ANQGSEA. This CDR3 region has 13 residues.

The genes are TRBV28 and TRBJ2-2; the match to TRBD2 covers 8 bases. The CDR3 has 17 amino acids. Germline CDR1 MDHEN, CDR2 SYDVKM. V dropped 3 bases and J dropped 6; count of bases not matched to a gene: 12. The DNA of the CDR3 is TGTGCCAGCAGTTTTGGGGGGGGACTAGAAATCGCCGGGGAGCTGTTTTTT. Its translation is CASSFGGGLEIAGELFF.

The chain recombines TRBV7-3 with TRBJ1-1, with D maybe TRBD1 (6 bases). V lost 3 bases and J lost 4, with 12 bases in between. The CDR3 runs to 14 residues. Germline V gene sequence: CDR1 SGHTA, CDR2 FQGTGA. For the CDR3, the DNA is TGTGCCAGCAGCTTGAGGGGGATCTCCACTGAAGCTTTCTTT. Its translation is CASSLRGISTEAFF.

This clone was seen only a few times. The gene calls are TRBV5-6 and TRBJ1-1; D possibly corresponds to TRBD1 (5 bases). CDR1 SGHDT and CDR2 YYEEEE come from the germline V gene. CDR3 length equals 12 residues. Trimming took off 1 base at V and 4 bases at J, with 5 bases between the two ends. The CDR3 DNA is TGTGCCAGCAGCTTGAGGGGCACTGAAGCTTTCTTT. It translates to CASSLRGTEAFF.

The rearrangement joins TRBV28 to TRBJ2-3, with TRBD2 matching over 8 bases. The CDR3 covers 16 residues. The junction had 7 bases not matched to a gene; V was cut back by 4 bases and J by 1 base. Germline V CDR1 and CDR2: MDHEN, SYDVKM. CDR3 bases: TGTGCCAGCAGTTCCGGGACTAGGACGGGCACAGATACGCAGTATTTT. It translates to CASSSGTRTGTDTQYF.

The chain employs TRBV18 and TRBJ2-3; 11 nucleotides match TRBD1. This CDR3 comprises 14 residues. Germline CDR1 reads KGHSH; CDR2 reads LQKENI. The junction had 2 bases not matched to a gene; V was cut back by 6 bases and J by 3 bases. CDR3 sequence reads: CASSWDRGTDTQYF. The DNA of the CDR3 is TGTGCCAGCTCCTGGGACAGGGGGACAGATACGCAGTATTTT.

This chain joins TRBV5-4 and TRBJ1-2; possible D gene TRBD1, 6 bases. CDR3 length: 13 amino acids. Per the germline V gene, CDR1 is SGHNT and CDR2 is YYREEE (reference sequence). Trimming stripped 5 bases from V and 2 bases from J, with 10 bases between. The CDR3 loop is CASRSDRNYGYTF. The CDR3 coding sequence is TGTGCCAGCAGATCAGACAGGAACTATGGCTACACCTTC.

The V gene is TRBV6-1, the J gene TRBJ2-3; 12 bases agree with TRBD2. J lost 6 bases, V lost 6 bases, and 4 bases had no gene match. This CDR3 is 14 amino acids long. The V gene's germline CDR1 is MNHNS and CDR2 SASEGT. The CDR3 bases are TGTGCCAGCAGCCTAGCGGGAGGGCGGGATACGCAGTATTTT. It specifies CASSLAGGRDTQYF.

CDR3 nucleotides: TGTGCCAGCAGTTTACAGGGAATCGGCACTGAAGCTTTCTTT. This sequence encodes CASSLQGIGTEAFF. The gene calls are TRBV27 and TRBJ1-1; tentatively, D is TRBD1 (5 bases). Germline loops: CDR1 MNHEY, CDR2 SMNVEV (reference sequence). Trimming removed 2 bases from V and 4 bases from J, with 11 bases in between. This CDR3 has 14 residues.

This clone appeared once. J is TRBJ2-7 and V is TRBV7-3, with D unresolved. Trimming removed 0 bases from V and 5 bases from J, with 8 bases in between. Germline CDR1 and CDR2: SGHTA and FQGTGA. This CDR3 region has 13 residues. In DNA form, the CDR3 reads TGTGCCAGCAGCTTAACATACAGAGACGAGCAGTACTTC. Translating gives CASSLTYRDEQYF.